This is a list of T cell receptor beta chains from one sample in a study of blood T cell repertoires in COVID-19. Measured with immunoSEQ multiplex PCR; TCRdb has only the in-frame clones, and not every one. The sample lists approximately 310,000 clones; about 89% were seen once. Material for sequencing was PBMCs or T cells enriched from blood (not recorded which). The receptors derive from a man between 60 and 75 years old who had recovered from COVID-19. CDR3s include the opening cysteine and the closing phenylalanine or tryptophan. D genes are given only for firm matches. A row's size may be missing; if present it is once, few, many or a size class.

cdr3_aa: CASSLFRTGRQETQYF; cdr3_nt: TGTGCCAGCAGTTTGTTCAGGACAGGGCGGCAAGAGACCCAGTACTTC; d_call: TRBD1; clone_size: .; v_call: TRBV28; j_call: TRBJ2-5
cdr3_aa: CASSSQGLYTEAFF; cdr3_nt: TGTGCCAGCAGTTCCCAGGGATTATACACTGAAGCTTTCTTT; d_call: .; clone_size: .; v_call: TRBV28; j_call: TRBJ1-1
cdr3_aa: CASSVDSPGSYEQYF; cdr3_nt: TGTGCCAGCAGCGTAGACTCGCCTGGTTCCTACGAGCAGTACTTC; d_call: .; clone_size: .; v_call: TRBV9; j_call: TRBJ2-7
cdr3_aa: CASSFQGAPGNTIYF; cdr3_nt: TGTGCCAGCAGTTTTCAGGGGGCGCCTGGAAACACCATATATTTT; d_call: TRBD1; clone_size: once; v_call: TRBV28; j_call: TRBJ1-3
cdr3_aa: CASSQDFGQNTEAFF; cdr3_nt: TGTGCCAGCAGCCAAGATTTCGGACAAAACACTGAAGCTTTCTTT; d_call: .; clone_size: .; v_call: TRBV3-1/TRBV3-2; j_call: TRBJ1-1
cdr3_aa: CASSARTVATGELFF; cdr3_nt: TGTGCCAGCAGCGCGAGGACAGTGGCCACCGGGGAGCTGTTTTTT; d_call: .; clone_size: .; v_call: TRBV7-2; j_call: TRBJ2-2
cdr3_aa: CASSLAGTSYNEQFF; cdr3_nt: TGTGCCAGCAGCTTAGCGGGCACCTCCTACAATGAGCAGTTCTTC; d_call: .; clone_size: .; v_call: TRBV7-2; j_call: TRBJ2-1
cdr3_aa: CASRIAGVGGANVLTF; cdr3_nt: TGTGCCAGCAGAATAGCGGGAGTAGGTGGGGCCAACGTCCTGACTTTC; d_call: TRBD2; clone_size: .; v_call: TRBV27; j_call: TRBJ2-6
cdr3_aa: CAWRGQGMRGYTF; cdr3_nt: TGTGCCTGGAGAGGACAGGGGATGAGAGGCTACACCTTC; d_call: TRBD1; clone_size: .; v_call: TRBV30; j_call: TRBJ1-2
cdr3_aa: CASSPRVAPRTGELFF; cdr3_nt: TGTGCCAGCAGCCCGCGGGTGGCTCCTAGGACCGGGGAGCTGTTTTTT; d_call: .; clone_size: .; v_call: TRBV28; j_call: TRBJ2-2
cdr3_aa: CASSPTGGEQYF; cdr3_nt: TGTGCCAGCAGTCCCACAGGGGGCGAGCAGTACTTC; d_call: TRBD1; clone_size: .; v_call: TRBV6-2/TRBV6-3; j_call: TRBJ2-7
cdr3_aa: CASSFSTQNTEAFF; cdr3_nt: TGTGCCAGCAGCTTCTCGACACAGAACACTGAAGCTTTCTTT; d_call: .; clone_size: .; v_call: TRBV7-3; j_call: TRBJ1-1
cdr3_aa: CASSLWDRGSPLHF; cdr3_nt: TGTGCCAGCAGTTTATGGGACAGGGGTTCACCCCTCCACTTT; d_call: TRBD1; clone_size: .; v_call: TRBV28; j_call: TRBJ1-6
cdr3_aa: CATSRGGQGIEQYF; cdr3_nt: TGTGCCACCAGCAGAGGAGGGCAGGGGATCGAGCAGTACTTC; d_call: .; clone_size: .; v_call: TRBV15; j_call: TRBJ2-7
cdr3_aa: CASSLGLAGEYTGELFF; cdr3_nt: TGTGCCAGCAGCCTGGGACTAGCGGGAGAGTACACCGGGGAGCTGTTTTTT; d_call: TRBD2; clone_size: .; v_call: TRBV9; j_call: TRBJ2-2
cdr3_aa: CASSKEMETQYF; cdr3_nt: TGTGCCAGCAGTAAGGAGATGGAGACCCAGTACTTC; d_call: .; clone_size: few; v_call: TRBV2; j_call: TRBJ2-5
cdr3_aa: CASSQGRVRPNSPLHF; cdr3_nt: TGCGCCAGCAGCCAAGGTCGGGTGAGACCTAATTCACCCCTCCACTTT; d_call: .; clone_size: once; v_call: TRBV4-3; j_call: TRBJ1-6
cdr3_aa: CASSYSTGYEQYF; cdr3_nt: TGTGCCAGCAGTTACTCGACAGGCTACGAGCAGTACTTC; d_call: .; clone_size: once; v_call: TRBV6-2/TRBV6-3; j_call: TRBJ2-7
cdr3_aa: CASSPPLTSSGTYEQYF; cdr3_nt: TGTGCCAGCAGTCCACCCCTAACATCTAGCGGGACTTACGAGCAGTACTTC; d_call: TRBD2; clone_size: .; v_call: TRBV28; j_call: TRBJ2-7
cdr3_aa: CAWSVIAVEQFF; cdr3_nt: TGTGCCTGGAGTGTAATAGCCGTGGAGCAGTTCTTC; d_call: .; clone_size: .; v_call: TRBV30; j_call: TRBJ2-1
cdr3_aa: CASSLTGDGANVLTF; cdr3_nt: TGTGCCAGCAGTCTTACAGGGGATGGGGCCAACGTCCTGACTTTC; d_call: TRBD1; clone_size: .; v_call: TRBV28; j_call: TRBJ2-6
cdr3_aa: CASSMDRGYEQYF; cdr3_nt: TGTGCCAGTAGTATGGACAGGGGGTACGAGCAGTACTTC; d_call: TRBD1; clone_size: .; v_call: TRBV19; j_call: TRBJ2-7
cdr3_aa: CASSPGQFYEQYF; cdr3_nt: TGCGCCAGCAGCCCGGGACAGTTCTACGAGCAGTACTTC; d_call: TRBD1; clone_size: .; v_call: TRBV5-1; j_call: TRBJ2-7
cdr3_aa: CASSSGSVNEQFF; cdr3_nt: TGTGCCAGCAGTTCCGGTTCCGTGAATGAGCAGTTCTTC; d_call: .; clone_size: few; v_call: TRBV27; j_call: TRBJ2-1
cdr3_aa: CASSTVRPEQYF; cdr3_nt: TGTGCCAGCAGTACTGTGCGGCCCGAGCAGTACTTC; d_call: .; clone_size: few; v_call: TRBV28; j_call: TRBJ2-7
cdr3_aa: CASSQLETGAYGYTF; cdr3_nt: TGTGCCAGCAGCCAATTGGAGACAGGGGCCTATGGCTACACCTTC; d_call: TRBD1; clone_size: .; v_call: TRBV16; j_call: TRBJ1-2
cdr3_aa: CASSPGQPGNTIYF; cdr3_nt: TGCGCCAGCAGCCCCGGACAGCCTGGAAACACCATATATTTT; d_call: .; clone_size: once; v_call: TRBV5-1; j_call: TRBJ1-3
cdr3_aa: CASSPLRSSYEQYF; cdr3_nt: TGTGCCAGCAGCCCCCTCCGGAGCTCCTACGAGCAGTACTTC; d_call: .; clone_size: .; v_call: TRBV11-1; j_call: TRBJ2-7
cdr3_aa: CASSGDRAEGYTF; cdr3_nt: TGTGCCAGCAGTGGGGACAGGGCTGAAGGCTACACCTTC; d_call: TRBD1; clone_size: .; v_call: TRBV2; j_call: TRBJ1-2
cdr3_aa: CASRTGQGYEQYF; cdr3_nt: TGTGCCAGCAGAACGGGACAGGGCTACGAGCAGTACTTC; d_call: TRBD1; clone_size: .; v_call: TRBV12-3/TRBV12-4; j_call: TRBJ2-7
cdr3_aa: CASSLQPGRGDGYTF; cdr3_nt: TGCGCCAGCAGCCTCCAGCCGGGGAGAGGTGATGGCTACACCTTC; d_call: .; clone_size: .; v_call: TRBV5-1; j_call: TRBJ1-2
cdr3_aa: CASRLSSTDTQYF; cdr3_nt: TGTGCCAGCAGGTTGTCTAGCACAGATACGCAGTATTTT; d_call: .; clone_size: .; v_call: TRBV6-5; j_call: TRBJ2-3
cdr3_aa: CASSLISSGGYNEQFF; cdr3_nt: TGTGCCAGCAGCTTAATATCCTCAGGGGGCTACAATGAGCAGTTCTTC; d_call: TRBD1; clone_size: once; v_call: TRBV7-3; j_call: TRBJ2-1
cdr3_aa: CASGSLAGVYNEQFF; cdr3_nt: TGTGCCAGCGGTTCCCTAGCGGGAGTTTACAATGAGCAGTTCTTC; d_call: TRBD2; clone_size: .; v_call: TRBV9; j_call: TRBJ2-1
cdr3_aa: CASTGDRSQPQHF; cdr3_nt: TGTGCCAGCACCGGGGACAGATCCCAGCCCCAGCATTTT; d_call: TRBD1; clone_size: .; v_call: TRBV2; j_call: TRBJ1-5
cdr3_aa: CASKFGGAYSPLHF; cdr3_nt: TGCGCCAGCAAGTTTGGGGGGGCCTATTCACCCCTCCACTTT; d_call: .; clone_size: .; v_call: TRBV5-1; j_call: TRBJ1-6
cdr3_aa: CASSAGQRNTGELFF; cdr3_nt: TGTGCCAGTAGTGCGGGACAGAGGAACACCGGGGAGCTGTTTTTT; d_call: .; clone_size: .; v_call: TRBV19; j_call: TRBJ2-2
cdr3_aa: CASNELSGVAYNEQFF; cdr3_nt: TGTGCCAGCAACGAGTTATCAGGGGTCGCCTACAATGAGCAGTTCTTC; d_call: .; clone_size: .; v_call: TRBV28; j_call: TRBJ2-1
cdr3_aa: CATSDARQGGEKLFF; cdr3_nt: TGTGCCACCAGTGACGCCAGACAGGGAGGCGAAAAACTGTTTTTT; d_call: TRBD1; clone_size: .; v_call: TRBV24-1; j_call: TRBJ1-4
cdr3_aa: CASSAGTSGSYEQYF; cdr3_nt: TGCGCCAGCAGCGCCGGGACTAGCGGGTCCTACGAGCAGTACTTC; d_call: TRBD2; clone_size: .; v_call: TRBV5-1; j_call: TRBJ2-7
cdr3_aa: CASSVVTGGTEAFF; cdr3_nt: TGTGCCAGCAGCGTAGTTACAGGGGGGACTGAAGCTTTCTTT; d_call: TRBD1; clone_size: few; v_call: TRBV9; j_call: TRBJ1-1
cdr3_aa: CASSYQRGLNTEAFF; cdr3_nt: TGTGCCAGCAGCTACCAACGAGGGTTGAACACTGAAGCTTTCTTT; d_call: .; clone_size: few; v_call: TRBV7-2; j_call: TRBJ1-1
cdr3_aa: CASSGRQGAANEKLFF; cdr3_nt: TGCGCCAGCAGCGGGCGACAGGGAGCAGCTAATGAAAAACTGTTTTTT; d_call: TRBD1; clone_size: .; v_call: TRBV4-1; j_call: TRBJ1-4
cdr3_aa: CSARLAYEQYF; cdr3_nt: TGCAGCGCTAGACTAGCCTACGAGCAGTACTTC; d_call: .; clone_size: .; v_call: TRBV29-1; j_call: TRBJ2-7
cdr3_aa: CASSTGQGRSIMNTEAFF; cdr3_nt: TGCGCCAGCAGCACTGGACAGGGGCGAAGTATAATGAACACTGAAGCTTTCTTT; d_call: TRBD1; clone_size: .; v_call: TRBV5-1; j_call: TRBJ1-1
cdr3_aa: CASSPALGVPEGAFF; cdr3_nt: TGTGCCAGCAGTCCTGCGCTCGGGGTCCCCGAGGGAGCTTTCTTT; d_call: .; clone_size: .; v_call: TRBV11-2; j_call: TRBJ1-1
cdr3_aa: CASSLDRDGGYTF; cdr3_nt: TGCGCCAGCAGCTTGGACAGGGATGGTGGCTACACCTTC; d_call: .; clone_size: .; v_call: TRBV5-1; j_call: TRBJ1-2
cdr3_aa: CASSQGRDRGSYEQYF; cdr3_nt: TGTGCCAGCAGCCAAGGCCGGGACAGGGGGAGCTACGAGCAGTACTTC; d_call: TRBD1; clone_size: .; v_call: TRBV3-1/TRBV3-2; j_call: TRBJ2-7
cdr3_aa: CATSESDRQQETQYF; cdr3_nt: TGTGCCACCAGTGAGTCGGACAGGCAGCAAGAGACCCAGTACTTC; d_call: TRBD1; clone_size: .; v_call: TRBV24-1; j_call: TRBJ2-5
cdr3_aa: CASQARDRGLETQYF; cdr3_nt: TGTGCCAGCCAGGCTCGGGACAGGGGATTAGAGACCCAGTACTTC; d_call: TRBD1; clone_size: once; v_call: TRBV28; j_call: TRBJ2-5
cdr3_aa: CASSLYSSNQPQHF; cdr3_nt: TGTGCCAGTAGTTTGTACAGTAGCAATCAGCCCCAGCATTTT; d_call: .; clone_size: .; v_call: TRBV19; j_call: TRBJ1-5
cdr3_aa: CASSTASRGVADTQYF; cdr3_nt: TGTGCCAGCTCAACAGCGAGCAGGGGGGTTGCAGATACGCAGTATTTT; d_call: .; clone_size: .; v_call: TRBV18; j_call: TRBJ2-3
cdr3_aa: CASSRDRDLFNEQFF; cdr3_nt: TGTGCCAGTAGTAGGGACAGGGACTTATTCAATGAGCAGTTCTTC; d_call: TRBD1; clone_size: .; v_call: TRBV19; j_call: TRBJ2-1
cdr3_aa: CASSVAGGVTNEKLFF; cdr3_nt: TGTGCCAGCAGCGTAGCGGGGGGTGTGACTAATGAAAAACTGTTTTTT; d_call: .; clone_size: .; v_call: TRBV9; j_call: TRBJ1-4
cdr3_aa: CSVVVAGALLEQYF; cdr3_nt: TGCAGCGTTGTGGTAGCGGGAGCCCTCCTCGAGCAGTACTTC; d_call: TRBD2; clone_size: .; v_call: TRBV29-1; j_call: TRBJ2-7